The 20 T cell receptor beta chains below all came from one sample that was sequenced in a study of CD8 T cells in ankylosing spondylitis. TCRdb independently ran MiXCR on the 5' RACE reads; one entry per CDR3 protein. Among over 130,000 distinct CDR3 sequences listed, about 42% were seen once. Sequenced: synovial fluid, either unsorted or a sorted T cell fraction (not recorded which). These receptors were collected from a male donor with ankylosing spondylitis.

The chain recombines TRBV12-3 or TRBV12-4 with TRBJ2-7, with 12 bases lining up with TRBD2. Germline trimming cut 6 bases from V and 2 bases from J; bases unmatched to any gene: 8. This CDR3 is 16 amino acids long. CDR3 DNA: TGTGCCAGCAGCCCCCAAGGACTAGCGGGGACCTACGAGCAGTACTTC. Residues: CASSPQGLAGTYEQYF.

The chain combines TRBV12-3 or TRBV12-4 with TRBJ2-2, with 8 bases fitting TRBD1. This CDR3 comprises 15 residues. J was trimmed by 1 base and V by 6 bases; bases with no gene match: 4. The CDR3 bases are TGTGCCAGCAGCCCGGGACAGGTGAACACCGGGGAGCTGTTTTTT. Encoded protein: CASSPGQVNTGELFF.

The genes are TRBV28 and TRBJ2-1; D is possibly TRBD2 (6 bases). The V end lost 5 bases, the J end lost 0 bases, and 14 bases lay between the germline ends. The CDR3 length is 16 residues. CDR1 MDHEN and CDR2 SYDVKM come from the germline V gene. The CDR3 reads CASSPDGGSSYNEQFF. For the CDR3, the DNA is TGTGCCAGCAGTCCGGACGGAGGGAGCTCCTACAATGAGCAGTTCTTC.

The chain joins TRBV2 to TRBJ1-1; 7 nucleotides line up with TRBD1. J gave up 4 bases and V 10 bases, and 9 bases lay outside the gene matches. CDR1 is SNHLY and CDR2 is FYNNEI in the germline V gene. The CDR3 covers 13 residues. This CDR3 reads CANPSSGGTEAFF. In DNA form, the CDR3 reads TGTGCCAACCCATCTTCAGGGGGCACTGAAGCTTTCTTT.

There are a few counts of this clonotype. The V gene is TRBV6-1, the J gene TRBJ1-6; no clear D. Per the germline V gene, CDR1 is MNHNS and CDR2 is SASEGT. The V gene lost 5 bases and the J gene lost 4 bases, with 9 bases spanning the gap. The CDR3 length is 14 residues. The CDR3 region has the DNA TGTGCCAGCAGTCAAGACGCGTATAATTCACCCCTCCACTTT. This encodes CASSQDAYNSPLHF.

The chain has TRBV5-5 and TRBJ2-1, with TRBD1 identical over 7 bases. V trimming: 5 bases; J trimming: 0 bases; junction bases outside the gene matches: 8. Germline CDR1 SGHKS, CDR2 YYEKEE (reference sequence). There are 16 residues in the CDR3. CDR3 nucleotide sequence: TGTGCCAGCAGACCGCCGAGACAGGGCTCCTACAATGAGCAGTTCTTC. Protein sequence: CASRPPRQGSYNEQFF.

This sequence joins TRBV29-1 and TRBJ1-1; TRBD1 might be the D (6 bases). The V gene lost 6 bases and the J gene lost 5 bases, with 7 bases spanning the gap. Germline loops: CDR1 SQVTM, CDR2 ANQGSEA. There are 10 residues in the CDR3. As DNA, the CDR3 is TGCAGCGTAAGGGGGACTGAAGCTTTCTTT. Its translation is CSVRGTEAFF.

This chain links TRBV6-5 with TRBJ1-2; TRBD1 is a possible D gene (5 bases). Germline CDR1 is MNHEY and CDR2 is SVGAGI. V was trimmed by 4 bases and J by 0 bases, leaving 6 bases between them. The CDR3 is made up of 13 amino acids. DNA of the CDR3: TGTGCCAGCAGTTGGGGCTCTAACTATGGCTACACCTTC. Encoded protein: CASSWGSNYGYTF.

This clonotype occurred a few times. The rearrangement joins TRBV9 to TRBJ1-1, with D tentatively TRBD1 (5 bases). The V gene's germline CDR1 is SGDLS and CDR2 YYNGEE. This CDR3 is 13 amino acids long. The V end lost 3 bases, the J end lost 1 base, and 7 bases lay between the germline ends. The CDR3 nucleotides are TGTGCCAGCAGCGACGGACAGAACACTGAAGCTTTCTTT. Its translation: CASSDGQNTEAFF. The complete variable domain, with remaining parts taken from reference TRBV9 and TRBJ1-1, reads DSGVTQTPKHLITATGQRVTLRCSPRSGDLSVYWYQQSLDQGLQFLIQYYNGEERAKGNILERFSAQQFPDLHSELNLSSLELGDSALYFCASSDGQNTEAFFGQGTRLTVV.

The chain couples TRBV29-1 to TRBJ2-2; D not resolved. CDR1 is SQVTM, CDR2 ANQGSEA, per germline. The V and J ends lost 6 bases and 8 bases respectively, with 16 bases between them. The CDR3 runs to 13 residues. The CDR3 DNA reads TGCAGCGTGGGTATGAGTGATGGAGGGGAGCTGTTTTTT. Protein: CSVGMSDGGELFF.

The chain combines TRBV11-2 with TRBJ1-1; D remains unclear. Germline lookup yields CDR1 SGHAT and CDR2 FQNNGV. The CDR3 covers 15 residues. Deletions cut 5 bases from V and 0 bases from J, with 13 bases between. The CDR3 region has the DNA TGTGCCAGCAGCCCGTATCCGGGGTTGAACACTGAAGCTTTCTTT. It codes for CASSPYPGLNTEAFF. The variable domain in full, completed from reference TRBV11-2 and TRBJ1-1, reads EAGVAQSPRYKIIEKRQSVAFWCNPISGHATLYWYQQILGQGPKLLIQFQNNGVVDDSQLPKDRFSAERLKGVDSTLKIQPAKLEDSAVYLCASSPYPGLNTEAFFGQGTRLTVV.

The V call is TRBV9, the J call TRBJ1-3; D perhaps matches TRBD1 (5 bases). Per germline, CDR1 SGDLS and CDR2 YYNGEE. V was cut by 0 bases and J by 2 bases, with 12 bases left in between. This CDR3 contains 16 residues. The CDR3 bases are TGTGCCAGCAGCGTAGGGGACGGAGGAACTGGAAACACCATATATTTT. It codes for CASSVGDGGTGNTIYF.

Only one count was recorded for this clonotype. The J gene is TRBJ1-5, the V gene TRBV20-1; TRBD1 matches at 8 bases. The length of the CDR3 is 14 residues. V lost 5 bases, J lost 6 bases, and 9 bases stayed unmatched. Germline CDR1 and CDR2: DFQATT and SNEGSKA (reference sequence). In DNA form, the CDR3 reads TGCAGTGCTCGCTCAGGGGGCGAAGGTCAGCCCCAGCATTTT. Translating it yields CSARSGGEGQPQHF.

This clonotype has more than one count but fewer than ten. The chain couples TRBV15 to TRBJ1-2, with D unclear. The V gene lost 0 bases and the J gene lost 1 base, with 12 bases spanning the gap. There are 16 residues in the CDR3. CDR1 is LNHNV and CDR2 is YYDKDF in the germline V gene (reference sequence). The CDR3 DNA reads TGTGCCACCAGCAGAGATCGGTCGCGATTTAACTATGGCTACACCTTC. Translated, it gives CATSRDRSRFNYGYTF.

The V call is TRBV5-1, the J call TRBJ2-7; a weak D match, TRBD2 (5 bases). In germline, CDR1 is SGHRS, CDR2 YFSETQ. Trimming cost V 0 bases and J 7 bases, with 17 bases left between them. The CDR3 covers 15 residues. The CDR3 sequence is CASSLAGRGAREQYF. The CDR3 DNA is TGCGCCAGCAGCTTGGCAGGACGGGGAGCTCGTGAGCAGTACTTC. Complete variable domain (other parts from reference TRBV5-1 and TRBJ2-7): KAGVTQTPRYLIKTRGQQVTLSCSPISGHRSVSWYQQTPGQGLQFLFEYFSETQRNKGNFPGRFSGRQFSNSRSEMNVSTLELGDSALYLCASSLAGRGAREQYFGPGTRLTVT.

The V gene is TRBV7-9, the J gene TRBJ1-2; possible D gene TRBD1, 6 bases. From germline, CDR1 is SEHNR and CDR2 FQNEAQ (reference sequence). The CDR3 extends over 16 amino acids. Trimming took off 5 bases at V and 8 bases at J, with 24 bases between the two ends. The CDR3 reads CASSTGQFWASYGYTF. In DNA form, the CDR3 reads TGTGCCAGCAGCACGGGACAATTTTGGGCCTCTTACGGCTACACCTTC.

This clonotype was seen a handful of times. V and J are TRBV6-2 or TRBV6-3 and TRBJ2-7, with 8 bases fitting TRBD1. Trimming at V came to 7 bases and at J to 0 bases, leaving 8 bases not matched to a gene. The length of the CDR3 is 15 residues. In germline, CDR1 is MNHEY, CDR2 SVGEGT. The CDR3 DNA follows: TGTGCCAGCACATTCCGGACAGGGAGCTCCTACGAGCAGTACTTC. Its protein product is CASTFRTGSSYEQYF.

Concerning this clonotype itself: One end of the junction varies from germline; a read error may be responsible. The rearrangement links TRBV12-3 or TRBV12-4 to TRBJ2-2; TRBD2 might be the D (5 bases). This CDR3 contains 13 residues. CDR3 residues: CASRLALSGELFF. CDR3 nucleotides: TGTGCCAGCAGATTAGCGCTGTCCGGGGAGCTGTTTTTT.

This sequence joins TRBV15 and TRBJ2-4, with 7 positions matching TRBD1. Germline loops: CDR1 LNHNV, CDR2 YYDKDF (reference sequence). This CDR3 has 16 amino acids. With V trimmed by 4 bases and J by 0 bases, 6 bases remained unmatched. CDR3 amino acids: CATSTTGDLAKNIQYF. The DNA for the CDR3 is TGTGCCACCAGCACCACAGGGGACCTAGCCAAAAACATTCAGTACTTC. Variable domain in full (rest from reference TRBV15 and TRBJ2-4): DAMVIQNPRYQVTQFGKPVTLSCSQTLNHNVMYWYQQKSSQAPKLLFHYYDKDFNNEADTPDNFQSRRPNTSFCFLDIRSPGLGDTAMYLCATSTTGDLAKNIQYFGAGTRLSVL.

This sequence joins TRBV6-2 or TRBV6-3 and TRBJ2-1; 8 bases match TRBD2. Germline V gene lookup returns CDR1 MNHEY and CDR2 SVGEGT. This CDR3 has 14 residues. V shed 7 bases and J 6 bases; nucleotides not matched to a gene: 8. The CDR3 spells CASTKREMVNEQFF. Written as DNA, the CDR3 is TGTGCCAGCACGAAGCGGGAGATGGTCAATGAGCAGTTCTTC.